These 20 T cell receptor beta chains were all obtained from the same sample, sequenced in a study of control samples from healthy donors and cancer patients. Sequencing used immunoSEQ multiplex PCR; TCRdb keeps in-frame clones, though not all of them. The sample has about 34,000 clones, approximately 93% seen once. Material for sequencing was PBMCs. The receptors stem from a man in his forties with colorectal cancer.

The chain carries TRBV6-5 and TRBJ1-4; D uncertain. Germline CDR1 MNHEY, CDR2 SVGAGI. The V and J ends lost 5 bases and 7 bases respectively, with 8 bases between them. The CDR3 runs to 12 residues. The CDR3 spells CASSRQTEKLFF. DNA for the CDR3: TGTGCCAGCAGTCGGCAGACTGAAAAACTGTTTTTT.

The chain employs TRBV12-3 or TRBV12-4 and TRBJ1-2; D gene uncertain. This CDR3 has 13 amino acids. Trimming cost V 3 bases and J 4 bases, with 9 bases left between them. The DNA of the CDR3 is TGTGCCAGCAGTTTCTGGGGTAGCTATGGCTACACCTTC. Its translation is CASSFWGSYGYTF.

The genes are TRBV27 and TRBJ1-1; D uncertain. V was pared by 2 bases and J by 1 base, with 5 bases between. CDR1 MNHEY and CDR2 SMNVEV come from the germline V gene (reference sequence). CDR3 length equals 13 residues. CDR3 in amino acids: CASSLRENTEAFF. The CDR3 nucleotides are TGTGCCAGCAGTTTACGGGAGAACACTGAAGCTTTCTTT.

The chain recombines TRBV11-2 with TRBJ2-2; D is possibly TRBD2 (5 bases). Germline V CDR1 and CDR2: SGHAT, FQNNGV. CDR3 length equals 14 residues. V lost 1 base to trimming and J lost 3 bases, with 6 bases between them. DNA for the CDR3: TGTGCCAGCAGCTTAGCGGGGTACACCGGGGAGCTGTTTTTT. Translation: CASSLAGYTGELFF. The full variable domain, with the rest looked up from reference TRBV11-2 and TRBJ2-2, is EAGVAQSPRYKIIEKRQSVAFWCNPISGHATLYWYQQILGQGPKLLIQFQNNGVVDDSQLPKDRFSAERLKGVDSTLKIQPAKLEDSAVYLCASSLAGYTGELFFGEGSRLTVL.

V usage is TRBV5-1 and J usage is TRBJ1-4, with 7 bases aligning to TRBD1. Trimming took 1 base from V and 3 from J; bases not matched to a gene: 12. The CDR3 totals 18 residues. Germline V gives CDR1 SGHRS, CDR2 YFSETQ. The CDR3 reads CASSLSSRGKGANEKLFF. As DNA, the CDR3 is TGCGCCAGCAGCTTGTCCAGCAGGGGGAAGGGTGCTAATGAAAAACTGTTTTTT.

The chain has TRBV29-1 and TRBJ1-1, with TRBD1 matching over 9 bases. This CDR3 has 15 amino acids. Looked up from germline, CDR1 is SQVTM and CDR2 is ANQGSEA. Trimming took 3 bases from V and 1 from J; bases not matched to a gene: 6. CDR3 residues: CSVDLKGQGNTEAFF. DNA for the CDR3: TGCAGCGTTGACCTCAAGGGACAGGGGAACACTGAAGCTTTCTTT.

The V and J genes are TRBV7-9 and TRBJ1-2, with unresolved D. V was pared by 5 bases and J by 4 bases, with 14 bases between. The CDR3 has 14 residues. In germline, CDR1 is SEHNR, CDR2 FQNEAQ (reference sequence). CDR3 loop: CASSTSGDIYGYTF. DNA of the CDR3: TGTGCCAGCAGCACCAGCGGGGATATCTATGGCTACACCTTC. The full variable domain, completed using reference TRBV7-9 and TRBJ1-2, is DTGVSQNPRHKITKRGQNVTFRCDPISEHNRLYWYRQTLGQGPEFLTYFQNEAQLEKSRLLSDRFSAERPKGSFSTLEIQRTEQGDSAMYLCASSTSGDIYGYTFGSGTRLTVV.

A single count supports this clone. The V gene is TRBV7-9, the J gene TRBJ1-1, with D perhaps TRBD1 (6 bases). CDR1 and CDR2 from the germline V gene are SEHNR and FQNEAQ (reference sequence). This CDR3 is 13 amino acids long. V lost 6 bases and J 7 bases, leaving 15 bases between the germline ends. CDR3 region: CASSVGTIFEAFF. CDR3 nucleotides: TGTGCCAGCAGTGTTGGGACAATCTTTGAAGCTTTCTTT.

The chain has TRBV7-8 and TRBJ1-5, with D uncertain. CDR3 size: 15 residues. Germline CDR1 SGHVS, CDR2 FQNEAQ. V was pared by 1 base and J by 0 bases, with 7 bases between. Written as DNA, the CDR3 is TGTGCCAGCAGCTTAGTCTCAGTTAGCAATCAGCCCCAGCATTTT. Protein: CASSLVSVSNQPQHF.

This clone was recorded only once. J is TRBJ1-6 and V is TRBV9, with TRBD1 matching 10 bases. J was trimmed by 7 bases and V by 5 bases; bases with no gene match: 3. The CDR3 covers 14 residues. The germline gives CDR1 SGDLS, CDR2 YYNGEE. Here the CDR3 reads CASSRDRGNSPLHF. CDR3 coding DNA: TGTGCCAGCAGTAGGGACAGGGGAAATTCACCCCTCCACTTT. Using reference TRBV9 and TRBJ1-6 for the parts outside the CDR3, the full variable domain is DSGVTQTPKHLITATGQRVTLRCSPRSGDLSVYWYQQSLDQGLQFLIQYYNGEERAKGNILERFSAQQFPDLHSELNLSSLELGDSALYFCASSRDRGNSPLHFGNGTRLTVT.

CDR3 coding DNA: TGTGCCAGCAGTTCCAAAGCGGGGGGGGTTGGGAATGAGCAGTTCTTC. Its protein is CASSSKAGGVGNEQFF. The chain is built from TRBV6-5 and TRBJ2-1; 10 bases map to TRBD2. This CDR3 comprises 16 residues. Trimming took 4 bases from V and 7 from J; bases not matched to a gene: 10. The V gene's germline CDR1 is MNHEY and CDR2 SVGAGI.

This sequence joins TRBV5-1 and TRBJ2-2; 9 nucleotides agree with TRBD2. Germline assignment: CDR1 SGHRS and CDR2 YFSETQ. There are 18 residues in the CDR3. V was clipped by 4 bases and J by 0 bases; unmatched bases: 10. CDR3 nucleotides: TGCGCCAGCAGCACTGGACTAGCGACCTCGCCGAACACCGGGGAGCTGTTTTTT. Its protein product is CASSTGLATSPNTGELFF. The whole variable domain, filled in from reference TRBV5-1 and TRBJ2-2, reads KAGVTQTPRYLIKTRGQQVTLSCSPISGHRSVSWYQQTPGQGLQFLFEYFSETQRNKGNFPGRFSGRQFSNSRSEMNVSTLELGDSALYLCASSTGLATSPNTGELFFGEGSRLTVL.

This clone was seen only once. The rearrangement uses TRBV9 and TRBJ1-6; 7 nucleotides match TRBD1. V lost 3 bases to trimming and J lost 10 bases; unmatched junction nucleotides: 4. CDR1 is SGDLS, CDR2 YYNGEE, per germline. This CDR3 contains 13 residues. CDR3 sequence: CASSETGNSPLHF. The CDR3 DNA reads as TGTGCCAGCAGCGAGACAGGGAACTCACCCCTCCACTTT.

As DNA, the CDR3 is TGTGCCAGCAGGGGGACTAGCGGCACAGATACGCAGTATTTT. Its protein is CASRGTSGTDTQYF. The chain is built from TRBV2 and TRBJ2-3, with 10 bases identical to TRBD2. Germline lookup yields CDR1 SNHLY and CDR2 FYNNEI. The CDR3 runs 14 residues. The V and J ends lost 6 bases and 1 base, in that order; junction bases with no gene match: 1.

This clone has just one count. The chain links TRBV14 to TRBJ2-1; no clear D gene. V dropped 4 bases and J dropped 0 bases, with 10 bases sitting between them. The CDR3 is made up of 15 amino acids. CDR1 is SGHDN and CDR2 is FVKESK in the germline V gene. For the CDR3, the DNA is TGTGCCAGCAGCCCTCGAAACCCCTCCTACAATGAGCAGTTCTTC. As protein: CASSPRNPSYNEQFF.

This clone was picked up one time. The chain recombines TRBV5-6 with TRBJ1-1; D is unresolved. Between the trimmed V and J ends, which lost 0 bases and 0 bases, there was a span of 6 bases. Germline V CDR1 and CDR2: SGHDT, YYEEEE. This CDR3 contains 14 residues. CDR3 region: CASSLVRMNTEAFF. The CDR3 nucleotides are TGTGCCAGCAGCTTGGTAAGGATGAACACTGAAGCTTTCTTT.

V usage is TRBV7-3 and J usage is TRBJ2-3; unclear D gene. CDR1 is SGHTA, CDR2 FQGTGA, per germline. Trimming cost V 3 bases and J 4 bases, with 8 bases left between them. The CDR3 contains 13 residues. CDR3 sequence reads: CASSLNQSDTQYF. The DNA for the CDR3 is TGTGCCAGCAGCTTGAACCAATCAGATACGCAGTATTTT. Complete variable domain (other parts from reference TRBV7-3 and TRBJ2-3): GAGVSQTPSNKVTEKGKYVELRCDPISGHTALYWYRQSLGQGPEFLIYFQGTGAADDSGLPNDRFFAVRPEGSVSTLKIQRTERGDSAVYLCASSLNQSDTQYFGPGTRLTVL.

The genes are TRBV21-1 and TRBJ1-6; the table names TRBD1, a call not compared with the DNA. TRBV21-1 constitutes a pseudogene. The CDR3 is 17 amino acids. The CDR3 sequence is CASSNQVVSSYNSPLHF. The CDR3 DNA follows: TGTGCCAGCAGCAACCAGGTTGTGAGCTCCTATAATTCACCCCTCCACTTT.

The V gene is TRBV6-2 or TRBV6-3, the J gene TRBJ2-5; D might be TRBD2 (5 bases). The ends were cut back, 7 bases at V and 1 base at J, with 13 bases in the middle. Germline values: CDR1 MNHEY, CDR2 SVGEGT. The length of the CDR3 is 14 residues. The CDR3 sequence: CASTPRGIQETQYF. CDR3 DNA sequence: TGTGCCAGCACCCCTAGAGGGATCCAAGAGACCCAGTACTTC.

The chain links TRBV30 to TRBJ1-6; D remains ambiguous. This CDR3 has 14 amino acids. The V end was cut by 4 bases, the J end by 0 bases, with 7 bases between. Looked up from germline, CDR1 is GTSNPN and CDR2 is SVGIG (reference sequence). CDR3 amino acids: CAWTVNSYNSPLHF. The CDR3 DNA sequence: TGTGCCTGGACAGTTAACTCCTATAATTCACCCCTCCACTTT.